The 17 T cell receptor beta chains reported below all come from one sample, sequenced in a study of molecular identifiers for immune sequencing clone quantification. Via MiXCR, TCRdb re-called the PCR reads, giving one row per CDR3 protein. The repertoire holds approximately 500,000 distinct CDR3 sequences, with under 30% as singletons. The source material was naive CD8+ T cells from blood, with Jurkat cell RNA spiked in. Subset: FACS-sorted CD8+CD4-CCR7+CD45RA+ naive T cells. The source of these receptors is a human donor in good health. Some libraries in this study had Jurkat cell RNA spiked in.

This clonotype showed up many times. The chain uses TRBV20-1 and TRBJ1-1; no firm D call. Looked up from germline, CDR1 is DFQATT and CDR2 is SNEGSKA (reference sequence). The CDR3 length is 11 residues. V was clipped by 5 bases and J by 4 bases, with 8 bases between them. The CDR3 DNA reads TGCAGTGCTGCGGTCATCACTGAAGCTTTCTTT. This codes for CSAAVITEAFF.

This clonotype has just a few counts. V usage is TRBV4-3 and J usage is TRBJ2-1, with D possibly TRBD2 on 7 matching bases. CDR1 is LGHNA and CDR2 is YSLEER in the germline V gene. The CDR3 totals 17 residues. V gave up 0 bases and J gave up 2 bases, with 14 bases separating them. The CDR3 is CASSQDKGGFAYNEQFF. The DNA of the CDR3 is TGCGCCAGCAGCCAAGATAAGGGGGGGTTCGCCTACAATGAGCAGTTCTTC.

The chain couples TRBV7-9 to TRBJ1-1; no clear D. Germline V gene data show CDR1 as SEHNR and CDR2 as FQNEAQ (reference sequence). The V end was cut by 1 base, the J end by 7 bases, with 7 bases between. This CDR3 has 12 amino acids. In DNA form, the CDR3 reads TGTGCCAGCAGCTTAGATTCGGGTGAAGCTTTCTTT. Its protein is CASSLDSGEAFF.

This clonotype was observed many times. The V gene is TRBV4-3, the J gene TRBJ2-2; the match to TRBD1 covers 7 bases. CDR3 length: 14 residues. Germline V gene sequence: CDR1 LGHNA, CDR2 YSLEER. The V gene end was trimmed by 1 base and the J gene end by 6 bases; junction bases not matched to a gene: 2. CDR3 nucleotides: TGCGCCAGCAGCCAAGGGACAGGCCCCGGGGAGCTGTTTTTT. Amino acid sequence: CASSQGTGPGELFF.

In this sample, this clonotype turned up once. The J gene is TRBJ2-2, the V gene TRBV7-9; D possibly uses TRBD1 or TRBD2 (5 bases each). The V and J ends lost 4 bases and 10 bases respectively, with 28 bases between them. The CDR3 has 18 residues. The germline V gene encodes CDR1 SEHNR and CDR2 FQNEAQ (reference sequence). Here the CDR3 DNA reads TGTGCCAGCAGCTGGGATCTTGGGACGGACCCTATAGGCGTGGAGCTGTTTTTT. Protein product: CASSWDLGTDPIGVELFF.

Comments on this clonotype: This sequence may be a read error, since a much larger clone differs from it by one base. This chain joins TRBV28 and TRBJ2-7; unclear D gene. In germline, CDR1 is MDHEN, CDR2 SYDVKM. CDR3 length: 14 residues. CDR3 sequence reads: CACSPNRLHYEQYF. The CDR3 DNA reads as TGTGCCTGCAGTCCCAACCGACTTCACTACGAGCAGTACTTC.

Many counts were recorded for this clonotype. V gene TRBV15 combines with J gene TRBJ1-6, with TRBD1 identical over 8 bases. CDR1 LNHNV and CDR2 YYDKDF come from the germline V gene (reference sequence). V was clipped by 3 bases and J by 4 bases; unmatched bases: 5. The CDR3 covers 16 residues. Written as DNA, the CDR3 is TGTGCCACCAGCAGTACAGGGGGTGGATATAATTCACCCCTCCACTTT. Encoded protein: CATSSTGGGYNSPLHF.

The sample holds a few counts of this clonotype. The CDR3 DNA follows: TGTGCTAGTCGCCGGTTACAGCCGTACGAGCAGTACTTC. Encoded protein: CASRRLQPYEQYF. The chain combines TRBV12-5 with TRBJ2-7; D is unclear. Trimming cost V 8 bases and J 4 bases, with 15 bases left between them. The germline V gene has CDR1 LGHNT and CDR2 FRNRAP. CDR3 size: 13 residues.

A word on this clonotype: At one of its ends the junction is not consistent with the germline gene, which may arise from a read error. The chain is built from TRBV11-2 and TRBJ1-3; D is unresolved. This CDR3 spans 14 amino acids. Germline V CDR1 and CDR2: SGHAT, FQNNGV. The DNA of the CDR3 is TGTGCCAGCAGTTCCTGGCCCTCTGGAAACCCCATATATTTT. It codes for CASSSWPSGNPIYF.

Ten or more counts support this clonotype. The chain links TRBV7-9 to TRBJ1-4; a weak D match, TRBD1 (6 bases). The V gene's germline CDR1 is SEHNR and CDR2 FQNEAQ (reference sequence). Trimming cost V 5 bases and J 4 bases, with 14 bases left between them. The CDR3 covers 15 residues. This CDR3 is CASSQTLGGNEKLFF. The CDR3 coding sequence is TGTGCCAGCAGCCAAACACTAGGGGGTAATGAAAAACTGTTTTTT. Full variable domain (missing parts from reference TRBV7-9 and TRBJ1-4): DTGVSQNPRHKITKRGQNVTFRCDPISEHNRLYWYRQTLGQGPEFLTYFQNEAQLEKSRLLSDRFSAERPKGSFSTLEIQRTEQGDSAMYLCASSQTLGGNEKLFFGSGTQLSVL.

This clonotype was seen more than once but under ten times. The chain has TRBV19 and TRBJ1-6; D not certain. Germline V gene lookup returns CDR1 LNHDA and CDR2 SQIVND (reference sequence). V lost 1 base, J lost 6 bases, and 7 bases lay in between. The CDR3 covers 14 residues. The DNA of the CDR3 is TGTGCCAGTAGTATAGTGGAAACTAATTCACCCCTCCACTTT. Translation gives CASSIVETNSPLHF. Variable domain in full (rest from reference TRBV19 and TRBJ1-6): DGGITQSPKYLFRKEGQNVTLSCEQNLNHDAMYWYRQDPGQGLRLIYYSQIVNDFQKGDIAEGYSVSREKKESFPLTVTSAQKNPTAFYLCASSIVETNSPLHFGNGTRLTVT.

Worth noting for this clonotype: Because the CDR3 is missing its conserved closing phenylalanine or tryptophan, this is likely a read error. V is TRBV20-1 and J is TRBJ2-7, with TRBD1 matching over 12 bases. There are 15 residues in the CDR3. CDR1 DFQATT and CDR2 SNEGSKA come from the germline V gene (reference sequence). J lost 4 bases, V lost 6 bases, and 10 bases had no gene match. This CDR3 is CSATGTGGDRYEQYS. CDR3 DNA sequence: TGCAGTGCCACCGGGACAGGGGGCGACCGGTACGAGCAGTACTCC.

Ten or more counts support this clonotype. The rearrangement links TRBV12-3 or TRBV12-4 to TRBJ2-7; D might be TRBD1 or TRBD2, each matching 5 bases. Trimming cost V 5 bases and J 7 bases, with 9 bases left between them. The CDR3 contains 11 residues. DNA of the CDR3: TGTGCCAGCAGTGGGGGTTGGGAGCAGTACTTC. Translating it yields CASSGGWEQYF.

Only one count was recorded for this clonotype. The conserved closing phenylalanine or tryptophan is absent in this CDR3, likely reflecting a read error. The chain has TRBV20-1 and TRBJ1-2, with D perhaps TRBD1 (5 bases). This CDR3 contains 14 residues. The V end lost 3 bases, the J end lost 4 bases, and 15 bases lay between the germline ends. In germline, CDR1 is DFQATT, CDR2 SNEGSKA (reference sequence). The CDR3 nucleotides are TGCAGTGCTAGGATTCTCGGGGGTAGCTATGGCTACACCCTC. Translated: CSARILGGSYGYTL.

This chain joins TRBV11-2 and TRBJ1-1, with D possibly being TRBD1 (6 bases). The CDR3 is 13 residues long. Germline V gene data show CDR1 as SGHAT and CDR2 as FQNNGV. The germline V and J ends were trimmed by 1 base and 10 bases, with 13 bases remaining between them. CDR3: CASSLGAGAGAFF. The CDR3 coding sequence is TGTGCCAGCAGCTTAGGGGCGGGGGCTGGAGCTTTCTTT.

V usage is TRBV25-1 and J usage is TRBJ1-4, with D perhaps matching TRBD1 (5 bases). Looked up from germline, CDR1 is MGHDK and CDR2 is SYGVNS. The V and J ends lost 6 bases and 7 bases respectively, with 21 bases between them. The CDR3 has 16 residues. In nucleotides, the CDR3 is TGTGCCAGCAGCGACGGTTTGGGGGTATGGGGTGAAAAACTGTTTTTT. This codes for CASSDGLGVWGEKLFF.

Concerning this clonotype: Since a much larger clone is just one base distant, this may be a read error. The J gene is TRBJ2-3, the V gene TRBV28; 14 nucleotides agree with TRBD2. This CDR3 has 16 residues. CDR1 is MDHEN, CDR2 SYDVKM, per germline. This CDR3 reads CASAGTSGSPTDTQCF. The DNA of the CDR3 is TGTGCCAGCGCAGGGACTAGCGGGAGCCCCACAGATACGCAGTGTTTT.